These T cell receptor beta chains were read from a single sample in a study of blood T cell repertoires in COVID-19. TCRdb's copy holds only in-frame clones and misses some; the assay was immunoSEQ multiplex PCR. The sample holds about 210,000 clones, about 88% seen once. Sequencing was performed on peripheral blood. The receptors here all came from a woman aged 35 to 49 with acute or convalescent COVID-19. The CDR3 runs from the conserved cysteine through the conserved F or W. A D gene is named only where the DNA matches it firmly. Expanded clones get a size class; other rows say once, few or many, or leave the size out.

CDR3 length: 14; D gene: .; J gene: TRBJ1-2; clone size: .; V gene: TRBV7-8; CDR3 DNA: TGTGCCAGCAGCTCCGCAGGGGCGCGGTATGGCTACACCTTC; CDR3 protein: CASSSAGARYGYTF
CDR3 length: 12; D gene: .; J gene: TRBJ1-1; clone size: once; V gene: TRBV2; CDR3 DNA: TGTGCCATCCGGACATACTACACTGAAGCTTTCTTT; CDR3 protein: CAIRTYYTEAFF
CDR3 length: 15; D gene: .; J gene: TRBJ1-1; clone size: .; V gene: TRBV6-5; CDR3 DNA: TGTGCCAGCAGTTACGTTGGCCAGATGAACACTGAAGCTTTCTTT; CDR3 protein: CASSYVGQMNTEAFF
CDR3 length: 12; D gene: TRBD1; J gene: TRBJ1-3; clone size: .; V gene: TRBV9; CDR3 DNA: TGTGCCAGCAGCCTCGGACAGGACACCATATATTTT; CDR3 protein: CASSLGQDTIYF
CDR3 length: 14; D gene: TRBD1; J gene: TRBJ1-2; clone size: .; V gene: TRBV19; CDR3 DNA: TGTGCCAGTAGTATCGGGCAGGGGGCCTATGGCTACACCTTC; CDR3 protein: CASSIGQGAYGYTF
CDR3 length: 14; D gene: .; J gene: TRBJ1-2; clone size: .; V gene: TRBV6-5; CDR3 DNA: TGTGCCAGCAGCCCAACGGACAGTTACTATGGCTACACCTTC; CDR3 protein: CASSPTDSYYGYTF
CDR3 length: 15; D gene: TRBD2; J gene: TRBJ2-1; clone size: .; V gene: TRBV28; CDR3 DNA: TGTGCCAGCAGTCTCAGCGGGGGGTCCTACAATGAGCAGTTCTTC; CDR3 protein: CASSLSGGSYNEQFF
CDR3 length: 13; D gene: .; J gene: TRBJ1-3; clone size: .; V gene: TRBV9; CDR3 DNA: TGTGCCAGCAGCGTAGAGGGGGGAAACACCATATATTTT; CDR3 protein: CASSVEGGNTIYF
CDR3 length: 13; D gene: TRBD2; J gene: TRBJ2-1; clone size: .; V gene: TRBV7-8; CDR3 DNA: TGTGCCAGCAGCCAGGGACTAGCTAATGAGCAGTTCTTC; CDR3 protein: CASSQGLANEQFF
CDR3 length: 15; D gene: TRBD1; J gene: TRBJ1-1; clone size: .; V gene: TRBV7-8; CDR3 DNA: TGTGCCAGCAGACCTGACAGGGGAAGAGGTGGTGAAGCTTTCTTT; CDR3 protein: CASRPDRGRGGEAFF
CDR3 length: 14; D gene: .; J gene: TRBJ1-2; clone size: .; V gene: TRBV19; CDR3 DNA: TGTGCCAGTAGTACCCCCGCGGAGGGACTAGGCTACACCTTC; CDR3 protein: CASSTPAEGLGYTF
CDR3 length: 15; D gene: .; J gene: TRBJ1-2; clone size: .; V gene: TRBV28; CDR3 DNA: TGTGCCTCCCAATTCCTGGGGGGGGACGTCTATGGCTACACCTTC; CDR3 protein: CASQFLGGDVYGYTF
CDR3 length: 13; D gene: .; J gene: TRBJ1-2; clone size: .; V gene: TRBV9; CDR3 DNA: TGTGCCAGCAGCGTAGGTCAGGGAAACGGCTACACCTTC; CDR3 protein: CASSVGQGNGYTF
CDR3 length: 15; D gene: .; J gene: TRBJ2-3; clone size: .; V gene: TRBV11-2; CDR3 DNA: TGTGCCAGCAGCATGTTCGGGGGGCGGACAGATACGCAGTATTTT; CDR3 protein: CASSMFGGRTDTQYF
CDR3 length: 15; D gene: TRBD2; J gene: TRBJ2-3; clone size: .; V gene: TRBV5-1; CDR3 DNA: TGCGCCAGCAGCCCTGGACTAGCAGTGATAGATACGCAGTATTTT; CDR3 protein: CASSPGLAVIDTQYF
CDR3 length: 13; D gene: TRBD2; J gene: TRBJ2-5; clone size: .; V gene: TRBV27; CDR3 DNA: TGTGCCAGTCAGCGGGGGGGCCAAGAGACCCAGTACTTC; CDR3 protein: CASQRGGQETQYF
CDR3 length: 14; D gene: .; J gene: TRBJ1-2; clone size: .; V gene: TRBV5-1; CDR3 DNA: TGCGCCAGCAGCTTGGTCCTGGAAGCGGATGGCTACACCTTC; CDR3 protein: CASSLVLEADGYTF
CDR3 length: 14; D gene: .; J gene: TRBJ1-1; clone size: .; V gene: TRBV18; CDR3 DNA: TGTGCCAGCTCACCACCGTCGCTAAACACTGAAGCTTTCTTT; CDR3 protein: CASSPPSLNTEAFF
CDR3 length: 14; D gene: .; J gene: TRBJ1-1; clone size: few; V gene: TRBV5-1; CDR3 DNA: TGCGCCAGCAGCTTGGACATAGGGAGGACTGAAGCTTTCTTT; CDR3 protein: CASSLDIGRTEAFF
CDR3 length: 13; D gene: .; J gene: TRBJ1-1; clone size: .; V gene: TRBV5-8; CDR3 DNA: TGTGCCAGCAGCTTTCCACAGAACACTGAAGCTTTCTTT; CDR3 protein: CASSFPQNTEAFF
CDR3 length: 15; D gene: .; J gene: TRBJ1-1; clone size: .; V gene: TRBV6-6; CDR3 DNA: TGTGCCAGCAGTTCAGAGGCAGGGTTAGGCACTGAAGCTTTCTTT; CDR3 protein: CASSSEAGLGTEAFF
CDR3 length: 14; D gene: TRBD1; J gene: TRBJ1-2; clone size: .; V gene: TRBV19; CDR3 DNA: TGTGCCAGCTCCTGGGACAGGGGATTTCGTGGCTACACCTTC; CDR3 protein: CASSWDRGFRGYTF
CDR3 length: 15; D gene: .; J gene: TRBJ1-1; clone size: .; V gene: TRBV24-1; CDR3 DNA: TGTGCCACCAGTACTAACAGGGAGGGTAACACTGAAGCTTTCTTT; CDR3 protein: CATSTNREGNTEAFF
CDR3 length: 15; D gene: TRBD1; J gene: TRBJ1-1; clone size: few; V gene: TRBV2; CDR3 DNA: TGTGCCAGCAGGTCGGGCAGGGGGGCGAACACTGAAGCTTTCTTT; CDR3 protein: CASRSGRGANTEAFF
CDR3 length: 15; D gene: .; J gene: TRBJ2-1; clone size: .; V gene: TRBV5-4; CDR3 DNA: TGTGCCAGCAGCTCCTTAGGGGGGGGCATGGATGAGCAGTTCTTC; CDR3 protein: CASSSLGGGMDEQFF
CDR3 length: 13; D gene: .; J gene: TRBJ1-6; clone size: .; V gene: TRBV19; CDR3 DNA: TGTGCCAGTAGTATACAGGAGGGGTCACCCCTCCACTTT; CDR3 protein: CASSIQEGSPLHF
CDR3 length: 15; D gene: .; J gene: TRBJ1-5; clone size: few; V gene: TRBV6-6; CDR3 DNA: TGTGCCAGCGCCCCCCGGGGTTATAGCAATCAGCCCCAGCATTTT; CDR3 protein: CASAPRGYSNQPQHF
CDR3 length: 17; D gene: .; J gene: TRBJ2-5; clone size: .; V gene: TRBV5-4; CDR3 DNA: TGTGCCAGCAGCTTGGTCCGGGACTCCGGGAGACAAGAGACCCAGTACTTC; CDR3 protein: CASSLVRDSGRQETQYF
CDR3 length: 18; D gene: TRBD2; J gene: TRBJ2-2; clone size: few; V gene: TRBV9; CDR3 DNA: TGTGCCAGCAGCCCACGTGCAACTAGCGGGGTGTACACCGGGGAGCTGTTTTTT; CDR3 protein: CASSPRATSGVYTGELFF
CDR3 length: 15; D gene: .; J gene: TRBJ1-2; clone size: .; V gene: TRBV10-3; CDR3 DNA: TGTGCCATCAGTGAGCCAGGACATAGGCAGGGTGGCTACACCTTC; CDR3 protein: CAISEPGHRQGGYTF
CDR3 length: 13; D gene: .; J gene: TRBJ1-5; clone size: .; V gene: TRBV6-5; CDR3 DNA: TGTGCCAGCAGGGCCACCGCGATCCGGGGTCCGCATTTT; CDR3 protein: CASRATAIRGPHF
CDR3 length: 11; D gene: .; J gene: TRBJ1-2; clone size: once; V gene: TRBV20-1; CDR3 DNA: TGCATCCACAGGGAAAACTATGGCTACACCTTC; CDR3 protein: CIHRENYGYTF
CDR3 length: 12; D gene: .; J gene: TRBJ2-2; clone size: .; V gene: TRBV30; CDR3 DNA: TGTGCCTGGAGCCGAGCAACCGGGGAGCTGTTTTTT; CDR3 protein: CAWSRATGELFF
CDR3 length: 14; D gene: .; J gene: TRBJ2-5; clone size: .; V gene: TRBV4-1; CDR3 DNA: TGCGCCAGCAGTTATCAGGGTGGGGTCGAGACCCAGTACTTC; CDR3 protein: CASSYQGGVETQYF
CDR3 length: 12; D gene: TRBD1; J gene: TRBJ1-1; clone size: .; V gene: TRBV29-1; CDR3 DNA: TGCAGCGTTGAGGACAGGGACACTGAAGCTTTCTTT; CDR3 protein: CSVEDRDTEAFF
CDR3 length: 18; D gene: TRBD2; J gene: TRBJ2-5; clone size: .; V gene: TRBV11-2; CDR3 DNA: TGTGCCAGCAGCTCCTCACCCTCGGCTAGCGGGGGGCAAGAGACCCAGTACTTC; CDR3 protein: CASSSSPSASGGQETQYF
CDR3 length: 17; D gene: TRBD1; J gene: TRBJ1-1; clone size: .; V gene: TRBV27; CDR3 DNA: TGTGCCAGCAGTGACCCGGGACAGGGGGGGAAGAACACTGAAGCTTTCTTT; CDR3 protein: CASSDPGQGGKNTEAFF
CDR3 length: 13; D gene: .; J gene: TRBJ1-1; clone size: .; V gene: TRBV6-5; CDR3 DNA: TGTGCCAGCAGTTACACACGTTTAACTGAAGCTTTCTTT; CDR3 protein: CASSYTRLTEAFF
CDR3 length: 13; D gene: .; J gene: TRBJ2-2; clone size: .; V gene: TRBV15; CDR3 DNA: TGTGCCACAGAAGACAAAGGGGCCGGGGAGCTGTTTTTT; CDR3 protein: CATEDKGAGELFF
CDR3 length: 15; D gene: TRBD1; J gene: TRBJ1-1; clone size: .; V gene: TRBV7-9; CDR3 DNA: TGTGCCAGCAGCTCGACAGGGTTTTCTCTCTCTGAAGCTTTCTTT; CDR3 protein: CASSSTGFSLSEAFF
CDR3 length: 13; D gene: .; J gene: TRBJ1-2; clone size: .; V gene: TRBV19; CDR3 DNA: TGTGCCAGTAGTATGGCCAGTCCATATGGCTACACCTTC; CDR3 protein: CASSMASPYGYTF
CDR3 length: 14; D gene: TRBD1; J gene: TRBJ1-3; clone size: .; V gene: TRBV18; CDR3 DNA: TGTGCCAGCTCACCCGACAGGGTTGGAAACACCATATATTTT; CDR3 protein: CASSPDRVGNTIYF
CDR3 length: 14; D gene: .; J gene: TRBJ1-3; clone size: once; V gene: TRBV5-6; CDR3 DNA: TGTGCCAGCAGCTTGATGCCCCGGGAAAACACCATATATTTT; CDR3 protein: CASSLMPRENTIYF
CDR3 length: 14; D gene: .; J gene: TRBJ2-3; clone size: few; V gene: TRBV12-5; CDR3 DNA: TGTGCTAGTGGTTTGAACAGGGTCACAGATACGCAGTATTTT; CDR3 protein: CASGLNRVTDTQYF
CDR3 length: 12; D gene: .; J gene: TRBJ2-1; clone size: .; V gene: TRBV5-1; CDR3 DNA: TGCGCCAGCAGCTCAGGGGTCAATGAGCAGTTCTTC; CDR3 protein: CASSSGVNEQFF
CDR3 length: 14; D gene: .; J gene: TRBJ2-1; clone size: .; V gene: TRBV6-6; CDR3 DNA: TGTGCCACTTCTCCAGGGTATTCGAGGAATGAGCAGTTCTTC; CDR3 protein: CATSPGYSRNEQFF
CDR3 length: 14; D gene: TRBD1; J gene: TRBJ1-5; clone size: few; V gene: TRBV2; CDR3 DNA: TGTGCCAGCAGTGGGGGGGGACAGGGCCAGCCCCAGCATTTT; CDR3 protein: CASSGGGQGQPQHF